The rows below give T cell receptor beta chains drawn from one sample of a study of OX40 agonist ivuxolimab in advanced cancers. Here immunoSEQ multiplex PCR was the method, and the copy in TCRdb shows in-frame clones only, minus some. The repertoire consists of more than 75,000 clones, with 86% occurring once and the leading ten covering approximately 0.93%. Sequenced here: CD4+ or CD8+ T cells sorted from blood, sampled in a trial of the OX40 agonist ivuxolimab. The receptor source for this set is an adult with an advanced solid tumor such as melanoma, head and neck, liver or kidney cancer. Each CDR3 is given with its conserved first and last residue. D genes are given only for firm matches. Clone size, where shown, is once, few, many, or a class for clones that have expanded.

d_gene,v_gene,abundance,j_gene,CDR3nt,CDR3aa
TRBD1,TRBV27,.,TRBJ1-2,TGTGCCAGCAGTCCCGATAGGACAGGCGGGATAACGATAGCTAACTATGGCTACACCTTC,CASSPDRTGGITIANYGYTF
.,TRBV29-1,.,TRBJ2-2,TGCAGCGTTGGAGGGAACACTAGGGCGGGGGAGCTGTTTTTT,CSVGGNTRAGELFF
.,TRBV5-1,.,TRBJ2-5,TGCGCCAGCAGCCTAGAAAAGGGGAGAGAGACCCAGTACTTC,CASSLEKGRETQYF
.,TRBV30,.,TRBJ1-1,TGTGCCTGGAAACAGCAAGGGGGGACTGAAGCTTTCTTT,CAWKQQGGTEAFF
TRBD2,TRBV28,.,TRBJ2-5,TGTGCCAGCAGTTTAGTCGACGGAAGGACTAGCGGGAGGCTACGAAGCAAGGAGACCCAGTACTTC,CASSLVDGRTSGRLRSKETQYF
.,TRBV5-6,.,TRBJ1-5,TGTGCCAGCAGCTCGACGACAGAAAGTTATCAGCCCCAGCATTTT,CASSSTTESYQPQHF
TRBD1,TRBV6-1,.,TRBJ1-2,TGTGCCAGCAGCGTCGACAGGGGGCAGGGTGGCTACACCTTC,CASSVDRGQGGYTF
TRBD2,TRBV9,.,TRBJ2-7,TGTGCCAGCAGCCTTTCTAGCGGGAGTATCTACGAGCAGTACTTC,CASSLSSGSIYEQYF
.,TRBV14,.,TRBJ2-3,TGTGCCAGCAGCCAATTACTGAACACAGATACGCAGTATTTT,CASSQLLNTDTQYF
TRBD1,TRBV16,.,TRBJ1-5,TGTGCCAGCAAGACCAGGGAACAGGGGGACCAGCCCCAGCATTTT,CASKTREQGDQPQHF
.,TRBV7-9,.,TRBJ2-5,TGTGCCAGCAGATCCGGGACCGAAGGGACCCAGTACTTC,CASRSGTEGTQYF
.,TRBV7-9,medium-sized,TRBJ1-4,TGTGCCAGCAGTGAGGGTGCAACTAATGAAAAACTGTTTTTT,CASSEGATNEKLFF
.,TRBV29-1,.,TRBJ2-2,TGCAGCGTTCTACAGGGACCGAACACCGGGGAGCTGTTTTTT,CSVLQGPNTGELFF
.,TRBV6-1,.,TRBJ1-2,TGTGCCAGCAGTGAAGCAGGGATTTCCTATGGCTACACCTTC,CASSEAGISYGYTF
TRBD1,TRBV28,.,TRBJ1-2,TGTGCCAGCAGTACATTGACAGGGGCGTATGGCTACACCTTC,CASSTLTGAYGYTF
TRBD2,TRBV5-1,.,TRBJ2-3,TGCGCCAGCAGCTCAGGGACTAGCCTTAGCACAGATACGCAGTATTTT,CASSSGTSLSTDTQYF
TRBD1,TRBV5-1,once,TRBJ1-4,TGCGCCAGCAGCTTGGCTGGAGGGGGCAATGAAAAACTGTTTTTT,CASSLAGGGNEKLFF
TRBD1,TRBV18,few,TRBJ1-1,TGTGCCAGCTCCCGACAGGGGGCCACTGAAGCTTTCTTT,CASSRQGATEAFF
.,TRBV9,.,TRBJ2-5,TGTGCCAGCAGGAAAAACGAACAGGGGACCCAGTACTTC,CASRKNEQGTQYF
.,TRBV7-3,once,TRBJ2-5,TGTGCCAGCAGCCAGGGGGGCAGGGTAGAGACCCAGTACTTC,CASSQGGRVETQYF
.,TRBV7-9,.,TRBJ2-7,TGTGCCAGCAGCTCCAGACAGATCTACGAGCAGTACTTC,CASSSRQIYEQYF
TRBD2,TRBV19,.,TRBJ2-7,TGTGCCAGTAGTAACGCGGGAGGAGCGGGGGGCTCCTACGAGCAGTACTTC,CASSNAGGAGGSYEQYF
TRBD1,TRBV4-3,.,TRBJ1-2,TGCGCCAGCAGCCAAGTTACGGGACAGGGGAACTATGGCTACACCTTC,CASSQVTGQGNYGYTF
.,TRBV7-9,.,TRBJ1-1,TGTGCCAGCAGCTGGGGAAATGAAGCTTTCTTT,CASSWGNEAFF
.,TRBV28,.,TRBJ1-4,TGTGCCAGCAGAGTGGGGGGACCTAATGAAAAACTGTTTTTT,CASRVGGPNEKLFF
.,TRBV11-2,.,TRBJ1-1,TGTGCCAGCAGCTTAGCTCCGGGCCTGAACACTGAAGCTTTCTTT,CASSLAPGLNTEAFF
TRBD2,TRBV2,.,TRBJ2-3,TGTGCCAGCAGTGTAACTAGCGGGAGGATCACAGATACGCAGTATTTT,CASSVTSGRITDTQYF
.,TRBV6-5,.,TRBJ2-7,TGTGCCAGCAGGACCGACTACGAGCAGTACTTC,CASRTDYEQYF
.,TRBV6-5,.,TRBJ2-1,TGTGCCAGCAGTCCTTTCCGGGACACCCACAATGAGCAGTTCTTC,CASSPFRDTHNEQFF
TRBD1,TRBV10-2,.,TRBJ2-7,TGCGCCAGCGCATCTCCGGGACAGGGCTCCCTTGGGGGGGAGCAGTACTTC,CASASPGQGSLGGEQYF
.,TRBV5-1,.,TRBJ1-6,TGCGCCAGCAGCTTGGGAGGGGAGGGCTCACCCCTCCACTTT,CASSLGGEGSPLHF
.,TRBV7-3,.,TRBJ2-3,TGTGCCAGCAGCTTAATCCAGGGATCAGATACGCAGTATTTT,CASSLIQGSDTQYF
.,TRBV30,.,TRBJ1-1,TGTGCCTGGAGTGTAACAGGTACAGGAAACACTGAAGCTTTCTTT,CAWSVTGTGNTEAFF
.,TRBV10-3,.,TRBJ1-1,TGTGCCATCAGTGGCGGGGGGGGGAACACTGAAGCTTTCTTT,CAISGGGGNTEAFF
TRBD1,TRBV18,.,TRBJ1-6,TGTGCCAGCTCAGCGGGACAGGGGAATTCACCCCTCCACTTT,CASSAGQGNSPLHF
TRBD1,TRBV2,.,TRBJ2-1,TGTGCCAGCAGAGCTGGGACAGGGGGCAGGGATGAGCAGTTCTTC,CASRAGTGGRDEQFF
.,TRBV19,.,TRBJ1-1,TGTGCCAGTAGTCCCGAGGGAACCATGAACACTGAAGCTTTCTTT,CASSPEGTMNTEAFF
.,TRBV7-2,.,TRBJ1-5,TGTGCCAGCAGCTTAGCAGGCCCAAGCAATCAGCCCCAGCATTTT,CASSLAGPSNQPQHF